A selection of T cell receptor beta chains follows, all from one sample in a study of T cells after yellow fever vaccination. TCRdb re-called the 5' RACE reads through MiXCR, storing one row per CDR3 protein. Here the sample spans about 360,000 distinct CDR3 sequences, 6.2% being singletons. Material: PBMCs, obtained 5 days after the yellow fever booster vaccination. The source is a man aged 25 to 45 who received the YFV17D yellow fever vaccine. The CDR3 runs from the conserved cysteine through the conserved F or W. The order of the fields is D gene, V gene, J gene, clone size, CDR3 protein, CDR3 DNA. The D gene is left open where the match is weak. The size field is filled for only some rows; it gives once, few, many or a size class.

>NA|TRBV5-1|TRBJ2-7|many
CASSFGQTPTTTGQYF
TGCGCCAGCAGCTTTGGACAGACTCCCACTACTACTGGGCAGTACTTC
>TRBD2|TRBV28|TRBJ2-7|few
CASSAPGLPSSEQYF
TGTGCCAGCAGTGCCCCGGGACTACCGTCTTCCGAGCAGTACTTC
>TRBD2|TRBV18|TRBJ2-1|many
CASSPPASGTYNEQFF
TGTGCCAGCTCACCCCCCGCTAGCGGGACTTACAATGAGCAGTTCTTC
>NA|TRBV3-1|TRBJ2-6|few
CASSQGSGGANVLTF
TGTGCCAGCAGCCAAGGATCGGGGGGGGCCAACGTCCTGACTTTC
>NA|TRBV20-1|TRBJ2-5|many
CSARGGSGETQYF
TGCAGTGCTAGAGGGGGAAGCGGCGAGACCCAGTACTTC
>NA|TRBV5-1|TRBJ2-3|few
CASSLSGLNTDTQYF
TGCGCCAGCAGCTTGTCGGGACTTAACACAGATACGCAGTATTTT
>NA|TRBV5-1|TRBJ2-1|NA
CASSSSYQPHHHF
TGCGCCAGCAGCTCGTCTTATCAACCGCACCACCACTTC
>TRBD2|TRBV18|TRBJ2-7|many
CASSFTSGPSYEQYF
TGTGCCAGCTCATTTACTAGCGGGCCCTCCTACGAGCAGTACTTC
>NA|TRBV20-1|TRBJ2-7|few
CSARAGEPYEQYF
TGCAGTGCTAGAGCCGGGGAACCCTACGAGCAGTACTTC
>NA|TRBV7-8|TRBJ1-2|few
CASSLDSLGYTF
TGTGCCAGCAGCTTGGACAGTCTCGGCTACACCTTC
>TRBD2|TRBV29-1|TRBJ2-5|few
CSSTLPGGRAETQYF
TGCAGCTCAACCCTACCCGGCGGGAGGGCGGAGACCCAGTACTTC
>NA|TRBV7-2|TRBJ2-1|many
CASSQTSTQPHNEQFF
TGTGCCAGCAGCCAGACCTCGACGCAGCCCCACAATGAGCAGTTCTTC
>NA|TRBV7-2|TRBJ2-7|few
CASTLGGAPEQYF
TGTGCCAGCACCCTCGGGGGAGCGCCGGAGCAGTACTTC
>NA|TRBV20-1|TRBJ2-7|few
CSPRGAYEQYF
TGCAGTCCCAGGGGGGCCTACGAGCAGTACTTC
>TRBD2|TRBV24-1|TRBJ2-1|NA
CATSDPSASGQYNEQFF
TGTGCCACCAGTGATCCCTCGGCTAGCGGCCAGTACAATGAGCAGTTCTTC
>TRBD2|TRBV5-4|TRBJ2-1|few
CASSLWRGFNEQFF
TGTGCCAGCAGCTTGTGGCGGGGGTTCAATGAGCAGTTCTTC
>NA|TRBV7-2|TRBJ2-1|many
CASSQWLNEQFF
TGTGCCAGCAGCCAATGGCTCAATGAGCAGTTCTTC
>NA|TRBV10-3|TRBJ2-2|few
CAISEHSTGELFF
TGTGCCATCAGTGAGCACAGCACCGGGGAGCTGTTTTTT
>NA|TRBV5-1|TRBJ2-1|many
CASSLLWERPNEQFF
TGCGCCAGCAGCTTGTTATGGGAGCGCCCCAATGAGCAGTTCTTC
>NA|TRBV4-1|TRBJ2-1|few
CASSHQVIAATNGNEQFF
TGCGCCAGCAGCCACCAGGTAATAGCGGCGACTAATGGGAATGAGCAGTTCTTC
>TRBD2|TRBV6-5|TRBJ2-1|NA
CASSYPSGASSYNEQFF
TGTGCCAGCAGTTACCCTAGCGGAGCCAGCTCCTACAATGAGCAGTTCTTC
>TRBD2|TRBV29-1|TRBJ2-1|NA
CSVRISGRGNEQFF
TGCAGCGTTCGTATAAGCGGGAGAGGGAATGAGCAGTTCTTC
>TRBD1|TRBV20-1|TRBJ2-2|NA
CSVYPGQGVSGELFF
TGCAGTGTTTATCCGGGACAGGGGGTTTCCGGGGAGCTGTTTTTT
>NA|TRBV7-6|TRBJ2-3|NA
CASSLVFGTDTQYF
TGTGCCAGCAGCTTAGTTTTTGGCACAGATACGCAGTATTTT
>NA|TRBV7-8|TRBJ2-3|many
CASSQRGVGTDTQYF
TGTGCCAGCAGCCAGAGGGGCGTGGGTACAGATACGCAGTATTTT
>TRBD2|TRBV25-1|TRBJ2-5|NA
CASGPHPGTSGSLGRTQYF
TGTGCCAGCGGCCCCCACCCCGGGACTAGCGGGAGCTTGGGGAGAACCCAGTACTTC
>NA|TRBV7-2|TRBJ2-3|NA
CASSPAEGHTQYF
TGTGCCAGCAGCCCCGCAGAAGGGCATACGCAGTATTTT
>TRBD2|TRBV9|TRBJ2-1|few
CASSWGGPGDEQFF
TGTGCCAGCAGTTGGGGGGGTCCCGGTGATGAGCAGTTCTTC
>NA|TRBV5-5|TRBJ2-2|many
CASSLNFPNTGELFF
TGTGCCAGCAGCCTAAATTTCCCGAACACCGGGGAGCTGTTTTTT
>NA|TRBV27|TRBJ1-2|few
CASSNREGYTF
TGTGCCAGCAGTAACAGGGAAGGCTACACCTTC
>TRBD2|TRBV6-5|TRBJ2-7|NA
CASEEFGREGDEQYF
TGTGCCAGCGAGGAGTTTGGGCGGGAGGGCGACGAGCAGTACTTC
>NA|TRBV7-9|TRBJ1-1|NA
CASQPPGMNTEAFF
TGTGCCAGCCAACCCCCAGGCATGAACACTGAAGCTTTCTTT
>TRBD2|TRBV6-5|TRBJ2-5|many
CASSLGGAQYF
TGTGCCAGCAGCCTGGGGGGGGCCCAGTACTTC
>TRBD1|TRBV6-2/TRBV6-3|TRBJ2-3|many
CASFRQGTDTQYF
TGTGCCAGCTTTCGACAGGGGACAGATACGCAGTATTTT
>TRBD2|TRBV27|TRBJ2-1|many
CASSYGGENEQFF
TGTGCCAGCAGTTACGGGGGGGAGAATGAGCAGTTCTTC
>NA|TRBV24-1|TRBJ2-3|few
CATMGQFTDTQYF
TGTGCCACCATGGGGCAGTTCACAGATACGCAGTATTTT
>NA|TRBV7-2|TRBJ2-7|NA
CASSPPALPAYEQYF
TGTGCCAGCAGTCCACCCGCCCTACCGGCCTACGAGCAGTACTTC
>NA|TRBV6-1|TRBJ1-4|NA
CASTVQTLRDEKLFF
TGTGCCAGCACCGTACAGACCCTAAGAGACGAAAAACTGTTTTTT
>NA|TRBV5-1|TRBJ2-7|many
CASSLAYSYEQYF
TGCGCCAGCAGCTTGGCCTACTCCTACGAGCAGTACTTC
>NA|TRBV20-1|TRBJ1-2|many
CSSNGYTF
TGCAGTTCGAATGGCTACACCTTC
>NA|TRBV5-8|TRBJ1-4|NA
CASSEIGLPEKLFF
TGTGCCAGCAGCGAAATCGGCCTGCCGGAAAAACTGTTTTTT
>TRBD2|TRBV20-1|TRBJ2-7|many
CSARVLAGAYEQYF
TGCAGTGCCAGGGTTTTAGCGGGAGCCTACGAGCAGTACTTC
>NA|TRBV7-2|TRBJ1-1|few
CASSLAWAGNTEAFF
TGTGCCAGCAGCTTAGCTTGGGCAGGGAACACTGAAGCTTTCTTT
>NA|TRBV20-1|TRBJ2-1|NA
CSARSMTGYNEQFF
TGCAGTGCTAGATCTATGACAGGCTACAATGAGCAGTTCTTC
>TRBD1|TRBV7-2|TRBJ2-3|many
CASKPDRGYADTQYF
TGTGCCAGCAAACCGGACAGGGGGTACGCAGATACGCAGTATTTT
>TRBD2|TRBV4-2|TRBJ2-7|few
CASSQVVGTSGRAQTYEQYF
TGTGCCAGCAGCCAAGTCGTAGGGACTAGCGGGAGGGCCCAAACCTACGAGCAGTACTTC
>NA|TRBV12-3/TRBV12-4|TRBJ2-7|many
CASRLSFREQYF
TGTGCCAGCAGACTTAGTTTTAGGGAGCAGTACTTC
>TRBD1|TRBV3-1|TRBJ2-7|few
CASSPSTTGSLEQYF
TGTGCCAGCAGCCCCTCGACGACAGGGAGCCTCGAGCAGTACTTC
>TRBD1|TRBV5-6|TRBJ2-3|NA
CASTAELLRGQGTDTQYF
TGTGCCAGCACTGCCGAGCTTCTCCGGGGACAGGGAACAGATACGCAGTATTTT
>NA|TRBV18|TRBJ2-4|many
CASSPPLSGGKNIQYF
TGTGCCAGCTCACCACCCCTATCAGGGGGGAAAAACATTCAGTACTTC